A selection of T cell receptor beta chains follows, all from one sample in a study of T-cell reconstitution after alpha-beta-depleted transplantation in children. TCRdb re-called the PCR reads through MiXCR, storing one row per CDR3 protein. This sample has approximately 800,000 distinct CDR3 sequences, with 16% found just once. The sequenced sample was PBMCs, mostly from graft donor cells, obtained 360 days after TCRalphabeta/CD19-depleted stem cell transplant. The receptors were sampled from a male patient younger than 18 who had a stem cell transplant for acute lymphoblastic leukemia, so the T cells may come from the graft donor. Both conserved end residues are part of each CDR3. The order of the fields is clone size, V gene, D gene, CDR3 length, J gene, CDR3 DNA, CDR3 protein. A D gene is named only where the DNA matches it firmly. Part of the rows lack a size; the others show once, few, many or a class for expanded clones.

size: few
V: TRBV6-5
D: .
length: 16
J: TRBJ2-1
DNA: TGTGCCAGCAGTTACTCTTTCGGGCGGGGATTGGGTGAGCAGTTCTTC
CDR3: CASSYSFGRGLGEQFF

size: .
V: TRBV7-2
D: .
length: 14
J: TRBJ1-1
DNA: TGTGCCAGCAGCTCCCCTACCCGAAACACTGAAGCTTTCTTT
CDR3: CASSSPTRNTEAFF

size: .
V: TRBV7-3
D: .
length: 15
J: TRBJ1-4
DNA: TGTGCCAGCAGCTTAACAGGGGGGGCTAATGAAAAACTGTTTTTT
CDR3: CASSLTGGANEKLFF

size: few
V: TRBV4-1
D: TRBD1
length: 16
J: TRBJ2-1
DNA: TGCGCCAGCAGCCACCTGACAGGGGGCAGGGACAATGAGCAGTTCTTC
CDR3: CASSHLTGGRDNEQFF

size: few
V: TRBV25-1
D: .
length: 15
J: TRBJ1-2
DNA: TGTGCCAGCAGTGAATGGGGGGGCCGGAACTATGGCTACACCTTC
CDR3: CASSEWGGRNYGYTF

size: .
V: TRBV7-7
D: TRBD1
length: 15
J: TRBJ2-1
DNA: TGTGCCAGCAGCCGAACCGGGACAGGGTACAATGAGCAGTTCTTC
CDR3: CASSRTGTGYNEQFF

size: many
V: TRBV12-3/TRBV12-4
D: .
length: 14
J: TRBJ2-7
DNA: TGTGCCAGCAGTCCCGGGACCGGCCCCTACGAGCAGTACTTC
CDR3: CASSPGTGPYEQYF

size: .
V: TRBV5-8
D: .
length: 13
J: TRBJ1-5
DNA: TGTGCCAGCGTCCCGAGGACGTATCAGCCCCAGCATTTT
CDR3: CASVPRTYQPQHF

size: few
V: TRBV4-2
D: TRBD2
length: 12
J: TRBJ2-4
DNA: TGTGCCAGCAGCCAGGCCGGGACTAGCGTTTTCTTC
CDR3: CASSQAGTSVFF

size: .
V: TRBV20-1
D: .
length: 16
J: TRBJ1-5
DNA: TGCAGTGCTAGAGATCAATTAAAAATGGGCAATCAGCCCCAGCATTTT
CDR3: CSARDQLKMGNQPQHF

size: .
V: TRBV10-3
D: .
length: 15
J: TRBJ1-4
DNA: TGTGCCATCAGTGAGTCGGGGACGGGTCGGGAAAAACTGTTTTTT
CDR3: CAISESGTGREKLFF

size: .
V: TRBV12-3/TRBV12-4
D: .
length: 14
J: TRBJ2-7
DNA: TGTGCCAGCAGTCCCGGGACGGTGGACTACGAGCAGTACTTC
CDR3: CASSPGTVDYEQYF

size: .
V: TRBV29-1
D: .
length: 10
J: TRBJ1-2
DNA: TGCAGCGTTGAAGATATGCGCTACACCTTC
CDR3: CSVEDMRYTF

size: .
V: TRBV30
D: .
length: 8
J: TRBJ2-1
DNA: TGTGCCTGGAGGGAGGGGTTCTTC
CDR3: CAWREGFF

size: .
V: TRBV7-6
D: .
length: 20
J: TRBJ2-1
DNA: TGTGCCAGCAGCTTTGGGGTCGGGTACGAGCAACTCAGCTCCTACAATGAGCAGTTCTTC
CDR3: CASSFGVGYEQLSSYNEQFF

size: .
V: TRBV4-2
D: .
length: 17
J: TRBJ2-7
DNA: TGTGCCAGCAGCCAAGTAGCAGGGGTAAAAGTCTTCGACGAGCAGTACTTC
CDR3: CASSQVAGVKVFDEQYF

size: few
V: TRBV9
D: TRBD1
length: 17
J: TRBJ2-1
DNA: TGTGCCAGCAGCTCCTGGGACAGGGGGCCAATCTACAATGAGCAGTTCTTC
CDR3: CASSSWDRGPIYNEQFF

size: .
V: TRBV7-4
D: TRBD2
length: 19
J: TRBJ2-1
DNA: TGTGCCAGCAGCCCTAGCGGGACTAGCGGGAGAGGGGACCACAATGAGCAGTTCTTC
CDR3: CASSPSGTSGRGDHNEQFF

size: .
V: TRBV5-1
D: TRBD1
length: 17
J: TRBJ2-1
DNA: TGCGCCAGCAGCTTGCGCGAACCGGACAGGGCCTACAATGAGCAGTTCTTC
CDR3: CASSLREPDRAYNEQFF

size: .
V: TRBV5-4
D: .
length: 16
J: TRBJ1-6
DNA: TGTGCCAGCAGCTTAGGGACTTCGAGAAATAATTCACCCCTCCACTTT
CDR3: CASSLGTSRNNSPLHF

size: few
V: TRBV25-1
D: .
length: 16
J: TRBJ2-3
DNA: TGTGCCAGCAGTGAAACACAGGGGAGGGGAACAGATACGCAGTATTTT
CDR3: CASSETQGRGTDTQYF

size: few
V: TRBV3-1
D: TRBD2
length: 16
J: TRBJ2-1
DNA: TGTGCCAGCAGCCAAGATACCGGGACTAGTTTCAATGAGCAGTTCTTC
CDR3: CASSQDTGTSFNEQFF